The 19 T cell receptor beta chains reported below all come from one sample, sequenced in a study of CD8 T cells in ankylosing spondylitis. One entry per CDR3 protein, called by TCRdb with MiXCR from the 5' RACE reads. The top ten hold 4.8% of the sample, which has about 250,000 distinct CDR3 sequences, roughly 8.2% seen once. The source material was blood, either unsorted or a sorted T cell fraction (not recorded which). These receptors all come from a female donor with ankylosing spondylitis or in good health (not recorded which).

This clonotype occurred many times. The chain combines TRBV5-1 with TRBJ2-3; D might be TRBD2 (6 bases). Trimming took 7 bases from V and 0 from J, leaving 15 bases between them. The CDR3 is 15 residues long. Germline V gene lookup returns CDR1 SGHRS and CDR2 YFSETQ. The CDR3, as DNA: TGCGCCAGCGGCAGGGAGCGGGCAAGCACAGATACGCAGTATTTT. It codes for CASGRERASTDTQYF.

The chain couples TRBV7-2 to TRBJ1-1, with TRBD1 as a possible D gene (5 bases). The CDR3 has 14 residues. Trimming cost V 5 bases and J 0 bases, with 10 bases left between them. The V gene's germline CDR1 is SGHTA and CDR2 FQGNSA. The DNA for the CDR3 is TGTGCCAGCAGCGGGGACGTCCTGAACACTGAAGCTTTCTTT. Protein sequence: CASSGDVLNTEAFF.

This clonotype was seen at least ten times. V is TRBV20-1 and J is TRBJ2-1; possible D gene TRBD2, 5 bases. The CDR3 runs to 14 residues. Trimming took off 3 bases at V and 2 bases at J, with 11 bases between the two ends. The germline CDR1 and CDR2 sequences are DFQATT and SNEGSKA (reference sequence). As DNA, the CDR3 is TGCAGTGCTAGGGCTAGCCCTACCTACAATGAGCAGTTCTTC. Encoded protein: CSARASPTYNEQFF.

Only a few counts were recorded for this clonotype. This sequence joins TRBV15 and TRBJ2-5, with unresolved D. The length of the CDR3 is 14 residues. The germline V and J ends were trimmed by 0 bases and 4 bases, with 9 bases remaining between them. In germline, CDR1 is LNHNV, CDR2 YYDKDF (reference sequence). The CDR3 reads CATSRDRSTETQYF. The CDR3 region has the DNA TGTGCCACCAGCAGAGATCGGAGTACAGAGACCCAGTACTTC.

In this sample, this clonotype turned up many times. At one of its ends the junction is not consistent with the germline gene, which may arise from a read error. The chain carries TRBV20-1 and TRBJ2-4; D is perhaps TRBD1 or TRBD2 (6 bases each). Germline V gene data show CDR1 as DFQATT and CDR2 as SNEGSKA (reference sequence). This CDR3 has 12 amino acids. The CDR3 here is CGGRIGENIQYF. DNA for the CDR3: TGTGGGGGGCGCATAGGGGAAAACATTCAGTACTTC.

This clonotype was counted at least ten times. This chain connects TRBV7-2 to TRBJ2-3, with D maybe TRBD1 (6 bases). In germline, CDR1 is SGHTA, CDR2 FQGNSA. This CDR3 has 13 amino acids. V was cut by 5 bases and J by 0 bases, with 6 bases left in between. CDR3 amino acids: CASSGQSTDTQYF. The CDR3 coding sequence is TGTGCCAGCAGCGGACAGAGCACAGATACGCAGTATTTT.

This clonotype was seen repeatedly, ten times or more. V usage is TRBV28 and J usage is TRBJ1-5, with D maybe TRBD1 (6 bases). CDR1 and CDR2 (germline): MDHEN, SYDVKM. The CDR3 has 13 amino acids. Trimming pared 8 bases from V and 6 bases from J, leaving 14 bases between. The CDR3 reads CASLDRWGQPQHF. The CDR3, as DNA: TGTGCCAGCCTCGACAGGTGGGGTCAGCCCCAGCATTTT.

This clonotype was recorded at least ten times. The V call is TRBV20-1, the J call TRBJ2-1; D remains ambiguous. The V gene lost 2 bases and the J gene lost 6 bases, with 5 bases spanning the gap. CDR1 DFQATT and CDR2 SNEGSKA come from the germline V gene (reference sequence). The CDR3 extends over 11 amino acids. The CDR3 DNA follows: TGCAGTGCTAGATTGTCCAATGAGCAGTTCTTC. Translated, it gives CSARLSNEQFF.

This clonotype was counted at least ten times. This CDR3 is CAISEHRGDAETQYF. For the CDR3, the DNA is TGTGCCATCAGTGAGCACCGGGGGGATGCGGAGACCCAGTACTTC. This chain joins TRBV10-3 and TRBJ2-5; TRBD2 agrees at 7 bases. The trim removed 2 bases at V and 5 bases at J, leaving 8 bases unmatched. Germline loops: CDR1 ENHRY, CDR2 SYGVKD. The CDR3 consists of 15 residues.

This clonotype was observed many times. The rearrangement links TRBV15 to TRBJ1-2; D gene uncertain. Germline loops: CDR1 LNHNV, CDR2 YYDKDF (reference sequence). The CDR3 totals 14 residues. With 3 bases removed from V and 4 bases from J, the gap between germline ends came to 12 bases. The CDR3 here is CATSSATGAYGYTF. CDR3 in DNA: TGTGCCACCAGCAGCGCTACGGGTGCCTATGGCTACACCTTC.

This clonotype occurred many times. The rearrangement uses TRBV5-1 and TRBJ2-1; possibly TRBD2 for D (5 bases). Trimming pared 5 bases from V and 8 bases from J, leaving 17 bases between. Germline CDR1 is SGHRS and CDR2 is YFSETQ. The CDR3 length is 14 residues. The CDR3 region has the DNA TGCGCCAGCAGGGCTCGCCGGGAAAGCTATGAGCAGTTCTTC. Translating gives CASRARRESYEQFF.

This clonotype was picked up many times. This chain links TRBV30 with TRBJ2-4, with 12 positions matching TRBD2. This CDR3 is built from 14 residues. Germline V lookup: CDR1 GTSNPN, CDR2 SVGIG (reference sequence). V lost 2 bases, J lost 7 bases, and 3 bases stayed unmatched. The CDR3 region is CAWSFTSGRNIQYF. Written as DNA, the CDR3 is TGTGCCTGGAGTTTTACTAGCGGGAGGAACATTCAGTACTTC.

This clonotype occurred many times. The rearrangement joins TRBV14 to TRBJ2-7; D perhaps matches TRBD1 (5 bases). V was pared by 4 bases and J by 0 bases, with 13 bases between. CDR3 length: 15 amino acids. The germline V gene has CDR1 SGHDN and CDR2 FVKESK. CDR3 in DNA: TGTGCCAGCAGCCCCTTAAGGGGCCTCTCCTACGAGCAGTACTTC. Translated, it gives CASSPLRGLSYEQYF. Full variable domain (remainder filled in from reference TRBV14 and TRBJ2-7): EAGVTQFPSHSVIEKGQTVTLRCDPISGHDNLYWYRRVMGKEIKFLLHFVKESKQDESGMPNNRFLAERTGGTYSTLKVQPAELEDSGVYFCASSPLRGLSYEQYFGPGTRLTVT.

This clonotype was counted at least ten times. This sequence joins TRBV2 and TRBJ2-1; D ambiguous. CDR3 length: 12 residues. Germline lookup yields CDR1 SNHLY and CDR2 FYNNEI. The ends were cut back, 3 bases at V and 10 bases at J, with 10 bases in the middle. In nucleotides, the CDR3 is TGTGCCAGCAGTGATCTTGGTGGAGAGCAGTTCTTC. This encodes CASSDLGGEQFF.

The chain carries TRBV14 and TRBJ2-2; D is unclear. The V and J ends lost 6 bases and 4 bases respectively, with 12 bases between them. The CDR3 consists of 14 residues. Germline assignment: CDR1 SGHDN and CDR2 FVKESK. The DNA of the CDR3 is TGTGCCAGCAGACCGGGCCGGACCACCGGGGAGCTGTTTTTT. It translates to CASRPGRTTGELFF.

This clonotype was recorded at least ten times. DNA of the CDR3: TGCGCCAGCAGCCATACAGGGAGGGGGGCAGATACGCAGTATTTT. It specifies CASSHTGRGADTQYF. This rearrangement joins TRBV4-3 to TRBJ2-3; the D gene is possibly TRBD2 (7 bases). The CDR3 is made up of 15 amino acids. Trimming cost V 3 bases and J 4 bases, with 14 bases left between them. Germline CDR1 LGHNA, CDR2 YSLEER.

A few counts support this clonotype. DNA of the CDR3: TGTGCCAGCAGCCCCTCGGGACTGAATTCCTACAATGAGCAGTTCTTC. It yields the protein CASSPSGLNSYNEQFF. The chain uses TRBV7-6 and TRBJ2-1; D is perhaps TRBD2 (6 bases). The CDR3 length is 16 residues. V was shortened by 5 bases and J by 1 base, with 15 bases between the two germline ends. Germline values: CDR1 SGHVS, CDR2 FNYEAQ.

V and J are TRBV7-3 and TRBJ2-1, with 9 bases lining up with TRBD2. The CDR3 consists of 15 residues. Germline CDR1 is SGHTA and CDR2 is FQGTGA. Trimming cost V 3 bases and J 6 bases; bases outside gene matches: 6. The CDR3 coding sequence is TGTGCCAGCAGCTTTGTAGCGGGAGACGGCAATGAGCAGTTCTTC. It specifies CASSFVAGDGNEQFF.

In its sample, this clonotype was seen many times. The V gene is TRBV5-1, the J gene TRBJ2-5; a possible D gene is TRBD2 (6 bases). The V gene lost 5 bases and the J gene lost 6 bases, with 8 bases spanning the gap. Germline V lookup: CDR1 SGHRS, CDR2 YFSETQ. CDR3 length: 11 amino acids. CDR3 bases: TGCGCCAGCAGGGGGGGAAAGACCCAGTACTTC. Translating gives CASRGGKTQYF.